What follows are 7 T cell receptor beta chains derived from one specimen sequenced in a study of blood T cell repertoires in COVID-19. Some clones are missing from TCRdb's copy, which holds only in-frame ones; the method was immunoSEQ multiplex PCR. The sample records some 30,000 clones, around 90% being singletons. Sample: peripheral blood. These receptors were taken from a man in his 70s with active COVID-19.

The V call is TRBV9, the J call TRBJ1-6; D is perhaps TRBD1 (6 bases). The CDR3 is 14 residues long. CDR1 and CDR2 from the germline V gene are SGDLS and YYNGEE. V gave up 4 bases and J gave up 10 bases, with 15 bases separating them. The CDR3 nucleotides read TGTGCCAGCAGCCTCCGGACAGTCAACTCACCCCTCCACTTT. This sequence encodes CASSLRTVNSPLHF.

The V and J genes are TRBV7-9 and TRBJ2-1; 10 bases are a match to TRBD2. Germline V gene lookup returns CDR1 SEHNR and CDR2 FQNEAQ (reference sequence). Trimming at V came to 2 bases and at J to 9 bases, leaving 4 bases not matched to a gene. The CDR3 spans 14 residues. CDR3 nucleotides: TGTGCCAGCAGCTTAAGCGGGAGGGCGGCTGAGCAGTTCTTC. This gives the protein CASSLSGRAAEQFF.

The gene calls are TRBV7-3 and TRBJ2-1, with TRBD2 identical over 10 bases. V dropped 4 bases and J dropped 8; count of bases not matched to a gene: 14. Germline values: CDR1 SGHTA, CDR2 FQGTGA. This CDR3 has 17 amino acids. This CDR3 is CASSWRGASGRVYEQFF. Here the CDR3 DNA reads TGTGCCAGCAGCTGGAGGGGAGCTAGCGGGAGAGTCTATGAGCAGTTCTTC.

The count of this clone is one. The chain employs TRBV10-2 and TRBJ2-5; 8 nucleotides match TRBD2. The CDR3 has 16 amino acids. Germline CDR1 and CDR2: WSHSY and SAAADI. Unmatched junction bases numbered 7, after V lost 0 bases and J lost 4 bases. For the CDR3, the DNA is TGCGCCAGCAGTGAGTCGAGCGGGAGATCAAGAGAGACCCAGTACTTC. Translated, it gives CASSESSGRSRETQYF.

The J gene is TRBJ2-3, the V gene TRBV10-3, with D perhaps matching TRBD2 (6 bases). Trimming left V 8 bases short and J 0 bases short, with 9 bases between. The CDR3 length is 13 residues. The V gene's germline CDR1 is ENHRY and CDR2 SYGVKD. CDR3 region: CAIAGTSTDTQYF. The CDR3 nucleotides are TGTGCCATCGCCGGGACTAGCACAGATACGCAGTATTTT.

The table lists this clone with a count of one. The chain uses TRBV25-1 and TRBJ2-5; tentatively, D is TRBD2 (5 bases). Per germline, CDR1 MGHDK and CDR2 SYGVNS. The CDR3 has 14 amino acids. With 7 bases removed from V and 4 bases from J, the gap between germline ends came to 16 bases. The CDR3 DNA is TGTGCCAGCACCCAAGGTCTAGCCGGAGAGACCCAGTACTTC. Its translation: CASTQGLAGETQYF.

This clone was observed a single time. The CDR3: CASSPRRRETQYF. CDR3 DNA: TGTGCCAGCAGCCCACGGAGACGAGAGACCCAGTACTTC. V and J are TRBV12-3 or TRBV12-4 and TRBJ2-5; the D is unclear. The V end lost 6 bases, the J end lost 4 bases, and 12 bases lay between the germline ends. The CDR3 runs to 13 residues.